The clone carrying this T cell receptor beta chain was seen at least ten times. Antigen unknown. TCRdb used MiXCR to reprocess the reads, holding one entry per CDR3 protein. This table has 150,000 to 200,000 distinct CDR3 sequences, about 28% appearing once. This sample stems from a study of T cell repertoires in cytomegalovirus infection. On the study more broadly: Indicated by public TCR beta signatures were CMV infection and matching HLA type. Study results and caveats: Carriers of CMV and the relevant HLA type were discriminated by public TCR beta frequency. Ex vivo, HLA-C-restricted CMV-specific TCR beta clonotypes prevailed over the rest of the response.

Germline loops: CDR1 SGHVS, CDR2 FQNEAQ. V lost 4 bases, J lost 7 bases, and 14 bases lay in between. This CDR3 comprises 15 residues. The V gene is TRBV7-8, the J gene TRBJ1-6; possible D gene TRBD1, 6 bases. The clonotype comes from a human donor in good health (CMV status not recorded). Some clones in this sample may be carry-over from other donors' samples. Source material: PBMCs. CDR3 loop: CASSSRLRGNSPLHF. As DNA, the CDR3 is TGTGCCAGCAGCTCCAGATTAAGGGGGAATTCACCCCTCCACTTT.